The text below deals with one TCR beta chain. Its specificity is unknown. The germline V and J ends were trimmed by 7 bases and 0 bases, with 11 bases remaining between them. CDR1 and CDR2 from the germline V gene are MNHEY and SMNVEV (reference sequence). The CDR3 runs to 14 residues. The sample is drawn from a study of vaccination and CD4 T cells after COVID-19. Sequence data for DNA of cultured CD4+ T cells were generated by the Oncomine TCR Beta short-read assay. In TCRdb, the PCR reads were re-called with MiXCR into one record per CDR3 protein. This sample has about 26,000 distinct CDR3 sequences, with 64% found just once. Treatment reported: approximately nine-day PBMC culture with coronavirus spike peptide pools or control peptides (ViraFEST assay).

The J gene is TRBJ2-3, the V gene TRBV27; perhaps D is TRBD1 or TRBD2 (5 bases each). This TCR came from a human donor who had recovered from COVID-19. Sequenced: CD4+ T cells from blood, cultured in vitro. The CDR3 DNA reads TGTGCCAGCAATCCGGGGCTAAGCACAGATACGCAGTATTTT. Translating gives CASNPGLSTDTQYF.